This T cell receptor beta chain was documented in a study of shared clonotypes between healthy human individuals (dated by TCRdb to 2018 to 2021). As for the study more broadly: The cohort included three men and a couple of women between 18 and 49 years of age. For each donor, three plates each were used for CD4 naive and CD4 memory, two plates were used for CD8 naive, and one plate was used for CD8 memory. To estimate repertoire size and how much clonotypes are shared between individuals, the study performed deep sequencing of blood TCR repertoires from a few healthy adults. To increase sequencing depth and limit assay-specific biases, different laboratories used diverse techniques to prepare libraries and sequence TCR repertoires. Leukapheresis yielded between about 0.94 and 9.5 billion PBMCs per donor.

As for this clone: Its cognate antigen has yet to be identified. The input lacks base qualities; no much larger clone sits a single base away.

Donors were healthy HIV-negative adults with no recently reported acute infections or vaccinations. All donors were Caucasian adults living in Nashville, Tennessee, USA. CD4+ T cells were enriched by magnetic negative selection; naive cells were then positively selected on CD45RA, and the negative fraction formed the memory subset. Blood was obtained by leukapheresis, after which PBMCs were separated by Ficoll-Histopaque density gradient centrifugation and cryopreserved in liquid nitrogen vapor phase. Purity and quantity of every magnetically sorted T cell population were checked by analytical flow cytometry. Genomic DNA was isolated from each sorted fraction and quantified by UV absorbance on a Nanodrop 2000c. From the germline V gene, CDR1 is MDHEN and CDR2 is SYDVKM. Reading from cysteine to phenylalanine, the CDR3 counts 14 amino acids. This entry keeps only the CDR3 DNA: 42 bases, framed from base 1. Trimming takes 6 bases from V and 4 bases from J, and the germline ends sit 15 bases apart.

The investigation overall reported the following: The genetic and exposure-history diversity represented was limited by the small number of donors. Sampling was restricted to blood, and TCR repertoires in tissues likely differ from the TCR repertoires found in blood. Even with the large sequencing depth, rarefaction of the sorted-subset datasets indicated that sequencing was incomplete. About 5% of naive CD4, roughly 3.5% of naive CD8, approximately 2.2% of memory CD4, and 0.4% of memory CD8 clonotypes were shared across several donors. Naive subsets generally had larger estimated clonotype richness than memory subsets. Higher generation probabilities were observed for clonotypes shared by all four sorted-subset donors than for non-shared clonotypes. Pairwise subsampling led to the expectation that sequencing depth would affect the degree of clonotype sharing among donors.

Using the deep immunoSEQ assay, TCR CDR3 regions were amplified from genomic DNA by multiplex PCR. Genomic DNA extracted from each cell subset was distributed evenly over all wells of several immunoSEQ 96-well plates, and each plate served as one replicate. Each replicate PCR for sorted subsets received around 0.2 ug genomic DNA, equal to some 32,000 T cell genomes. The purified libraries were quantified using a Qubit 3.0 fluorometer, sized with a Bioanalyzer 2100, and then quantified again using the KAPA Library Quantification kit. Every immunoSEQ 96-well plate was sequenced on a separate single-read 150-cycle Illumina NextSeq 550 flow cell. The original pipeline was this. Because the immunoSEQ output included only junctional sequences and no quality scores, the filtering could not be the same as the filtering used for full-length reads. Sequences were annotated with PyIR, a Python wrapper for IgBLAST v1.9, and V/J genes and CDR3 were assigned using IMGT germline references. Reads with weak V/J assignments (E-value above 1e-6), missing CDR3, stop codons, out-of-frame junctions, or ambiguous translated residues were removed. V3J clonotypes were defined by identical inferred V gene, J gene, and CDR3 amino acid sequence. To compute the percentage overlap between repertoires, the number of shared unique clonotypes was divided by the size of the smaller repertoire. RTK rarefaction, the Chao1 estimator, and Recon v2.1 estimates of unobserved clonotypes were used to assess repertoire richness. Generation probabilities were computed with OLGA for all TCRbeta clonotypes obtained by the gDNA method from several donors. Not all clones reach the TCRdb copy of this immuneACCESS table, which keeps in-frame sequences only. Checked studies attribute under half of the gap to unresolved V genes and leave the rest unexplained. The DNA was the basis for D and trimming; V, J and clone size are from that table. The sample profile shows about 2.4 million clones; more than 85% of them were found once. The ten largest make up roughly 0.39% of the sample.

The sample consisted of naive CD4+ T cells from PBMCs. What the cell subset or site label conveys for this sample: CD45RA+ positively selected. The TCR was taken from a man between 18 and 35 years old in good health. Some clones in this sample may be carry-over from other donors' samples. The receptor chain draws on TRBV28 and TRBJ1-2, with the D gene too uncertain to name. The nucleotide sequence reads TGTGCCAGCAGCCCTGCCGGGCAGATCTATGGCTACACCTTC. Translated, it gives CASSPAGQIYGYTF.